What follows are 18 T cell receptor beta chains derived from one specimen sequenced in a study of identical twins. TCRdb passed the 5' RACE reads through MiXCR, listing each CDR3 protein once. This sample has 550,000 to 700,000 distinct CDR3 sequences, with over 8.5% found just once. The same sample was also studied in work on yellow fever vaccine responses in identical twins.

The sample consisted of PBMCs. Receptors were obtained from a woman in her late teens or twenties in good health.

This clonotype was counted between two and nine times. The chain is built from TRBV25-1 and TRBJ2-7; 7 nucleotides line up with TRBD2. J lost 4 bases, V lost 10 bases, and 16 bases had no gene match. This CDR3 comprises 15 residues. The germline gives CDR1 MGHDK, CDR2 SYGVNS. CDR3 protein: CATTLGSQRGYEQYF. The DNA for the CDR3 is TGTGCCACGACTCTGGGGTCGCAGCGGGGATACGAGCAGTACTTC.

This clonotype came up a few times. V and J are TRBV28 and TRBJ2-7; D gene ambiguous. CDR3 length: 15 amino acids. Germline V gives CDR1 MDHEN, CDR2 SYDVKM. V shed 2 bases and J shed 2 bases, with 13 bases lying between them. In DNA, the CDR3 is TGTGCCAGCAGTTTAGGGCATCTAAACACCTACGAGCAGTACTTC. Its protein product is CASSLGHLNTYEQYF.

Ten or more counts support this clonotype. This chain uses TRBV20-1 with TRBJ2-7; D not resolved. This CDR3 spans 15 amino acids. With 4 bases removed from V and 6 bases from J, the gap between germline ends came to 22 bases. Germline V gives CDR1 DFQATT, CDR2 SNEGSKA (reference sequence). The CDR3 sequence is CSATLSKSEFFEQYF. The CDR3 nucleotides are TGCAGTGCTACCCTGAGTAAGTCCGAGTTTTTCGAGCAGTACTTC.

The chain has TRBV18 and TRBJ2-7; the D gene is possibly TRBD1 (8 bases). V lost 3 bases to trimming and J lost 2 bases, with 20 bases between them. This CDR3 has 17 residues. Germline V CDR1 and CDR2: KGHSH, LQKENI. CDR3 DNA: TGTGCCAGCTCACCCCTTGCGACAGGGGACTATACCTACGAGCAGTACTTC. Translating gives CASSPLATGDYTYEQYF.

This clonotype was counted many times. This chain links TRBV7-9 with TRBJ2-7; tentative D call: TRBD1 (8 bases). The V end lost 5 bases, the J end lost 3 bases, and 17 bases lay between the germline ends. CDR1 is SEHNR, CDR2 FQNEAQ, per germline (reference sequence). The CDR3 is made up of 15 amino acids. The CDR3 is CASSAQGGGGYEQYF. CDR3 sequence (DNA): TGTGCCAGCAGCGCACAGGGGGGGGGAGGCTACGAGCAGTACTTC.

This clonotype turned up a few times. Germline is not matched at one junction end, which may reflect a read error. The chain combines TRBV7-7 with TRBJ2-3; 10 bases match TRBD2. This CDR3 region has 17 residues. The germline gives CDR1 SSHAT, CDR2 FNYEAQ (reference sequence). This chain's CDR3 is CASSRNPGLAREDTQYF. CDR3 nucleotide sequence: TGTGCTAGCAGCAGAAATCCGGGACTAGCGAGGGAAGATACGCAGTATTTT.

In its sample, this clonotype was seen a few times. For the CDR3, the DNA is TGCAGTGCTAACGGGGCTAGCTCCTACGAGCAGTACTTC. Translation: CSANGASSYEQYF. J is TRBJ2-7 and V is TRBV20-1; D may match TRBD1 or TRBD2 (5 bases each). There are 13 residues in the CDR3. The germline V and J ends were trimmed by 4 bases and 0 bases, with 10 bases remaining between them. CDR1 and CDR2 (germline): DFQATT, SNEGSKA (reference sequence).

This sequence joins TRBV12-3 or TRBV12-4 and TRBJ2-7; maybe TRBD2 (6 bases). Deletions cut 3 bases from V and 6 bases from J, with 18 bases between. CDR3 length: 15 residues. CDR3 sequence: CASSFLGNGGGEQYF. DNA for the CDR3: TGTGCCAGCAGTTTTTTGGGGAACGGGGGTGGCGAGCAGTACTTC.

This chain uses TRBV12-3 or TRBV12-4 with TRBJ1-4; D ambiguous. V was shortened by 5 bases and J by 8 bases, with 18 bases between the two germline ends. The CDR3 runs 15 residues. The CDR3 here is CASSVSGWIGEKLFF. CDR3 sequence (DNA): TGTGCCAGCAGTGTGAGCGGGTGGATTGGAGAAAAACTGTTTTTT.

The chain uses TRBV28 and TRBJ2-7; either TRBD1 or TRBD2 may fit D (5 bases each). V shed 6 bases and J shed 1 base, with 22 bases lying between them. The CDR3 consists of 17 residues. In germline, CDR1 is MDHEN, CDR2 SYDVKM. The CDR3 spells CASSPGTRGWRSYEQYF. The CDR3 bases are TGTGCCAGCAGCCCGGGGACCCGGGGCTGGCGTTCCTACGAGCAGTACTTC.

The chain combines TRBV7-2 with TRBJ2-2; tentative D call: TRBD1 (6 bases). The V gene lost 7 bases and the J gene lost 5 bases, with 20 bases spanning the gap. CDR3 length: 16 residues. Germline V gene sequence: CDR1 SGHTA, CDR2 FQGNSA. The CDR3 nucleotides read TGTGCCAGCAACCGAGATTCAGGGGTCGGAACCGGGGAGCTGTTTTTT. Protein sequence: CASNRDSGVGTGELFF.

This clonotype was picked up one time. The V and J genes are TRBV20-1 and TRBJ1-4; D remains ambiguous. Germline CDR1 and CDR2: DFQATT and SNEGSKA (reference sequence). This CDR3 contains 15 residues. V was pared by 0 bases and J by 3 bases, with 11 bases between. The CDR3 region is CSARDYTVPNEKLFF. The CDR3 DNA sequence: TGCAGTGCTAGAGATTATACAGTACCTAATGAAAAACTGTTTTTT.

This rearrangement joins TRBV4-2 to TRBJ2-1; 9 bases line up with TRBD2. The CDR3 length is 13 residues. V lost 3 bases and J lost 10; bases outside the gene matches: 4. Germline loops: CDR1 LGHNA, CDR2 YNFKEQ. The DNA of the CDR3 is TGTGCCAGCAGCCACGTTCTAGCGGGGGAGCAGTTCTTC. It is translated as CASSHVLAGEQFF.

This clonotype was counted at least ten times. The CDR3 spells CATSDLETESPNNEQFF. CDR3 DNA: TGTGCCACCAGTGACCTAGAGACAGAGAGCCCTAACAATGAGCAGTTCTTC. This chain links TRBV24-1 with TRBJ2-1, with a possible D match to TRBD1 (5 bases). Trimming pared 4 bases from V and 5 bases from J, leaving 20 bases between. CDR1 KGHDR and CDR2 SFDVKD come from the germline V gene. The CDR3 runs to 17 residues.

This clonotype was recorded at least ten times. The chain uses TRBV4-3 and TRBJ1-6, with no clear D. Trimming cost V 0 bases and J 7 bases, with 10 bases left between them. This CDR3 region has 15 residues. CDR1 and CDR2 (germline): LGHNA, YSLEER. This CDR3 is CASSQDYYGNSPLHF. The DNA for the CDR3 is TGCGCCAGCAGCCAAGATTATTATGGAAATTCACCCCTCCACTTT.

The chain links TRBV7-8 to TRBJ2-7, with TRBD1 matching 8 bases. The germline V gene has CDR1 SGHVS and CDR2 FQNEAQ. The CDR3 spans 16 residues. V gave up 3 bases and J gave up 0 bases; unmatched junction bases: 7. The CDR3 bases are TGTGCCAGCAGCTTGACAGGGGAATCGGGCTCCTACGAGCAGTACTTC. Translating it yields CASSLTGESGSYEQYF. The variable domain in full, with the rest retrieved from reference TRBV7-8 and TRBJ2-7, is GAGVSQSPRYKVAKRGQDVALRCDPISGHVSLFWYQQALGQGPEFLTYFQNEAQLDKSGLPSDRFFAERPEGSVSTLKIQRTQQEDSAVYLCASSLTGESGSYEQYFGPGTRLTVT.

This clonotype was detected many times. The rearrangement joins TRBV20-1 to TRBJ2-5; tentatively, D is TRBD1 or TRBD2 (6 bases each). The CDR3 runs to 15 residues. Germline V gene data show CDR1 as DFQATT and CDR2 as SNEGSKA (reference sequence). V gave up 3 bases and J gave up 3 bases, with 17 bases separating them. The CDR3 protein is CSARGAGKSEETQYF. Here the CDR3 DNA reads TGCAGTGCTAGGGGGGCGGGGAAAAGTGAAGAGACCCAGTACTTC.

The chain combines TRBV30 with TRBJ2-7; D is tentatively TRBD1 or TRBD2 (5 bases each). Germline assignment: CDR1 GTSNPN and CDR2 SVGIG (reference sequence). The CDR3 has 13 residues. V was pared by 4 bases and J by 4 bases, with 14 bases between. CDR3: CAWTAGTGYEQYF. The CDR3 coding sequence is TGTGCCTGGACTGCCGGGACGGGGTACGAGCAGTACTTC.